This T cell receptor (beta chain) originates from a study of blood T cell repertoires in COVID-19. Original analysis: Estimated nucleated cell counts came from reference gene primer amplification. Assay: immunoSEQ multiplex PCR; the TCRdb copy retains only in-frame clones and omits some. That table is the source of V, J and clone size, and D and trimming were worked out from the DNA. The repertoire holds about 100,000 clones, with more than 70% as singletons. The CDR3 spans 17 residues. CDR1 and CDR2 from the germline V gene are LGHDT and YNNKEL (reference sequence). V shed 3 bases and J 1 base; nucleotides not matched to a gene: 8.

The chain uses TRBV3-1 (or the pseudogene TRBV3-2) and TRBJ2-3; 9 bases are shared with TRBD2. This clonotype originated in a human donor in a cohort sampled during active COVID-19. Material: peripheral blood. The CDR3 DNA follows: TGTGCCAGCAGCCATAAGGTAGCGGGAGTGGGCACAGATACGCAGTATTTT. Translation: CASSHKVAGVGTDTQYF.